The present T cell receptor (beta chain) was sequenced within a study of blood T cell repertoires in COVID-19 (dated by TCRdb to about 2020). Some background on the complete study: Samples from collaborators originated in the United States, Italy and Spain and spanned both the acute and convalescent phases of COVID-19. The material from the prospective study consisted of cDNA or gDNA derived from T cells, B-cell-depleted T cells, or PBMCs. The dataset comprised deeply sampled blood TCRbeta repertoires from subjects exposed to, actively infected with, or recovered from COVID-19. A freely available public database, intended as a resource for researchers studying the immune response to SARS-CoV-2, is where the repertoires were released. Samples came from the ongoing ImmuneRACE study (first 160 participants) plus 1,254 subjects from 6 global collaborators. Sample metadata almost always included a de-identified subject ID, COVID-19 status, age in years and sex. Where available, HLA class I and class II types were obtained from metadata supplied by the sample provider rather than from assay-based typing.

The immunoSEQ Assay, a bias-controlled multiplex PCR, was used to amplify TCRbeta CDR3 regions from genomic DNA. The paper's data handling went like this. The number of nucleated cells in each sample was estimated from the amplification of reference gene primers within the assay. To quantify the absolute abundance of each unique TCRbeta CDR3 rearrangement, sequence reads were collapsed and filtered. For each sample, productive Simpson clonality was calculated as the square root of Simpson's diversity index over productive rearrangements. Not all clones reach the TCRdb copy of this immuneACCESS table, which keeps in-frame sequences only. Checked studies attribute under half of the gap to unresolved V genes and leave the rest unexplained. V, J and clone size are taken as reported in that table, and D and trimming were inferred from the DNA itself. Recorded for this sample are around 140,000 clones; over 70% of them occurred a single time. The leading ten clones occupy roughly 12% of the sample.

Enrolling through a virtual design, the prospective study's participants ranged in age from roughly 18 to 100 years and lived across roughly 23 United States geographic areas. To assign participants to cohorts, the prospective study relied on clinical history that participants themselves reported in a screening survey and a study questionnaire. Recovered participants in ImmuneRACE Cohort 3 were defined by two consecutive negative NP/OP PCR tests, clearance by a healthcare professional, or resolution of symptoms. Mobile phlebotomists in the prospective study collected whole blood, serum and a nasopharyngeal or oropharyngeal swab from every participant. Prospective study participants could optionally give additional blood draws and questionnaires over an approximately 2-month period. Prospective study blood samples were shipped either frozen or at room temperature before DNA extraction. Overall study outcomes, separate from this receptor: How much clinical and demographic metadata was included differed by source and by participant, and the metadata was provided uncurated.

Remarks on this clone: Its antigen target is currently unknown. Base qualities are not recorded, but no much larger clone differs from it by a single base.

V lost 2 bases and J lost 7 bases; the stretch between them is 14 bases long. CDR1 and CDR2, looked up from the germline V gene, are MGHRA and YSYEKL. Measured from the cysteine to the phenylalanine, the CDR3 is 15 residues long. Just the 45-base CDR3 DNA is kept, in frame starting at base 1. The TCR was taken from a man in his 60s who had recovered from COVID-19. Sequenced sample: PBMCs or T cells enriched from blood (not recorded which). The rearranged segments are TRBV4-1 and TRBJ2-2, and perhaps TRBD1 as D gene, on 5 matching bases. CDR3 protein: CASSQQGTTVGELFF. In nucleotide form, the sequence is TGCGCCAGCAGCCAACAGGGTACCACAGTCGGGGAGCTGTTTTTT.